These T cell receptor beta chains were read from a single sample in a study of T cell changes during pregnancy in multiple sclerosis. The table came from immunoSEQ multiplex PCR; TCRdb's copy has only in-frame clones and leaves some out. The table includes 60,000 or so clones, 91% detected once. This material consisted of peripheral blood, taken before pregnancy. These receptors originate from a female donor with multiple sclerosis, enrolled in a pregnancy study. CDR3s include the opening cysteine and the closing phenylalanine or tryptophan. D genes are given only for firm matches. The size field is filled for only some rows; it gives once, few, many or a size class.

>TRBJ1-2|few|TRBV29-1|TRBD1
TGCAGCGTGGGGACAGGGCCTCCTGGCTACACCTTC
CSVGTGPPGYTF
>TRBJ1-4|.|TRBV7-9|.
TGTGCCAGCAGCTTACGGTCCCGCAACAGCGGAAAACTGTTTTTT
CASSLRSRNSGKLFF
>TRBJ1-1|.|TRBV10-2|.
TGCGCCAGCAGCGCCGGAGGGTGGGACACTGAAGCTTTCTTT
CASSAGGWDTEAFF
>TRBJ1-3|.|TRBV19|.
TGTGCCAGTAGTATGGCCGACACCATATATTTT
CASSMADTIYF
>TRBJ2-5|.|TRBV4-1|TRBD1
TGCGCCAGCAGCCGAGGTAGACAGGGAGAAGAGACCCAGTACTTC
CASSRGRQGEETQYF
>TRBJ1-2|once|TRBV6-1|.
TGTGCCAGCAAAAGCGGACGGCTCTATGGCTACACCTTC
CASKSGRLYGYTF
>TRBJ2-7|.|TRBV2|.
TGTGCCAGCACGGTAGAACAGGGAGGGGAGCAGTACTTC
CASTVEQGGEQYF
>TRBJ2-7|.|TRBV11-2|.
TGTGCCAGCAGCTTAGATCGAGACGAGCAGTACTTC
CASSLDRDEQYF
>TRBJ2-2|few|TRBV6-1|.
TGTGCCAGCAGTCCCCACAGGGCCGGGGAGCTGTTTTTT
CASSPHRAGELFF
>TRBJ1-2|.|TRBV27|.
TGTGCCACCGCCTGGGCAGGGGACTATGGCTACACCTTC
CATAWAGDYGYTF
>TRBJ1-1|.|TRBV5-4|.
TGTGCCAGCAGCTTTCTGGGGGCCGTGGACACTGAAGCTTTCTTT
CASSFLGAVDTEAFF
>TRBJ2-5|.|TRBV19|.
TGTGCCAGTAGTATTACCCGACAGGTCGAGACCCAGTACTTC
CASSITRQVETQYF
>TRBJ1-1|.|TRBV7-3|.
TGTGCCAGCAGCTTAATGGGCTGGGGAGGAGGAACTGAAGCTTTCTTT
CASSLMGWGGGTEAFF
>TRBJ2-7|.|TRBV10-2|.
TGCGCCAGCAGTGAAGTCCCCTACGAGCAGTACTTC
CASSEVPYEQYF
>TRBJ2-7|.|TRBV6-6|.
TGTGCCAGCAGTTACGAGGTCGGCTCCTACGAGCAGTACTTC
CASSYEVGSYEQYF
>TRBJ2-5|.|TRBV9|.
TGTGCCAGCAGCGGGAGTTCTAGTGCAGAGACCCAGTACTTC
CASSGSSSAETQYF
>TRBJ1-4|.|TRBV19|TRBD1
TGTGCCAGTAGCACCGGACAGGGGATATATGAAAAACTGTTTTTT
CASSTGQGIYEKLFF
>TRBJ1-4|.|TRBV30|TRBD1
TGTGCCTGCATCGGGACAGTATCGGAAAAACTGTTTTTT
CACIGTVSEKLFF
>TRBJ1-5|.|TRBV27|.
TGTGCCAGCGGGACGGGGGACAATCAGCCCCAGCATTTT
CASGTGDNQPQHF
>TRBJ1-2|.|TRBV2|.
TGTGCCAGCAGTAAGGACAGTAAGAATGGCTACACCTTC
CASSKDSKNGYTF
>TRBJ2-3|.|TRBV15|.
TGTGCCACCAGCCACGAGGATACGCAGTATTTT
CATSHEDTQYF
>TRBJ2-7|.|TRBV7-3|TRBD2
TGTGCCAGCAGCTTAATGGCTAGCGGCTACGAGCAGTACTTC
CASSLMASGYEQYF
>TRBJ1-3|.|TRBV25-1|.
TGTGCCAGCAGTGAATCTGCAGCGGGTGGAAACACCATATATTTT
CASSESAAGGNTIYF
>TRBJ2-3|once|TRBV7-3|.
TGTGCCAGCAGCTTAACTAAGGGGGATACGCAGTATTTT
CASSLTKGDTQYF
>TRBJ1-2|.|TRBV2|.
TGTGCCAGCAGTGGCCAATCTCGGGGCTACACCTTC
CASSGQSRGYTF
>TRBJ1-1|.|TRBV10-3|.
TGTGCCATCAGTCCTACAGGAGTCACTGAAGCTTTCTTT
CAISPTGVTEAFF
>TRBJ1-3|.|TRBV19|TRBD1
TGTGCCAGTAGTATATGGACAGGGACGACTGGAAACACCATATATTTT
CASSIWTGTTGNTIYF
>TRBJ2-1|.|TRBV4-1|TRBD1
TGCGCCAGCAGCCAAGACGGGACAGCCTCCTACAATGAGCAGTTCTTC
CASSQDGTASYNEQFF
>TRBJ2-2|.|TRBV6-5|TRBD1
TGTGCCAGCAGTTACGCTCGACAGGGTCCCGGGGAGCTGTTTTTT
CASSYARQGPGELFF
>TRBJ2-7|.|TRBV5-4|.
TGTGCCAGCAGCTTGCCCGGTTACGAGCAGTACTTC
CASSLPGYEQYF
>TRBJ1-4|once|TRBV9|.
TGTGCCAGCAGCAGCGATGGGGAAAAACTGTTTTTT
CASSSDGEKLFF
>TRBJ2-6|.|TRBV6-5|.
TGTGCCAGCAGCCAAGGGAGCTCTGGGGCCAACGTCCTGACTTTC
CASSQGSSGANVLTF
>TRBJ1-1|.|TRBV5-6|.
TGTGCCAGCAGCTTTAATGGGGAGGGGAGGAACACTGAAGCTTTCTTT
CASSFNGEGRNTEAFF
>TRBJ2-3|.|TRBV4-2|.
TGTGCCAGCAGGACGACTAGTAGCACAGATACGCAGTATTTT
CASRTTSSTDTQYF
>TRBJ1-5|few|TRBV15|.
TGTGCCACCAGTGGTGGTAGTAGCAATCAGCCCCAGCATTTT
CATSGGSSNQPQHF
>TRBJ1-1|.|TRBV18|.
TGTGCCAGCTCACCACAGACAGGAGACACTGAAGCTTTCTTT
CASSPQTGDTEAFF
>TRBJ2-3|.|TRBV7-2|TRBD2
TGTGCCAGCAGCCGTAGACTAGCGGGGGGGCCAGATACGCAGTATTTT
CASSRRLAGGPDTQYF
>TRBJ2-3|.|TRBV4-3|TRBD1
TGCGCCAGCAGCCAAGATGGGACAGGGGTCAAAGATACGCAGTATTTT
CASSQDGTGVKDTQYF
>TRBJ1-2|few|TRBV18|.
TGTGCCAGCTCTGATATTCCGAGGGGCTACACCTTC
CASSDIPRGYTF
>TRBJ1-4|.|TRBV4-3|.
TGCGCCAGCAGCCTTGACAGGAGAAATGAAAAACTGTTTTTT
CASSLDRRNEKLFF
>TRBJ2-6|.|TRBV2|TRBD1
TGTGCCAGCAGTGGGAGACAGGGGACTGGGGCCAACGTCCTGACTTTC
CASSGRQGTGANVLTF
>TRBJ1-1|few|TRBV6-4|TRBD1
TGTGCCAGCACTGCAGGGGGCGGCACTGAAGCTTTCTTT
CASTAGGGTEAFF